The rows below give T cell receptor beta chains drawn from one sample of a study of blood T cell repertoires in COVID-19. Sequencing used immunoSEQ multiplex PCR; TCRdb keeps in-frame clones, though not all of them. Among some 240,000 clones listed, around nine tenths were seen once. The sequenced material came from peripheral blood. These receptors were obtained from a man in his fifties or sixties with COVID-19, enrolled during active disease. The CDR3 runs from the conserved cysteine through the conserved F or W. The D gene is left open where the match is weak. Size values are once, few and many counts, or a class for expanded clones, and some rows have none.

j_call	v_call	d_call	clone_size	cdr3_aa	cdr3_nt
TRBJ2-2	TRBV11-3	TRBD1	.	CASSPGQVANTGELFF	TGTGCCAGCAGCCCAGGACAGGTCGCGAACACCGGGGAGCTGTTTTTT
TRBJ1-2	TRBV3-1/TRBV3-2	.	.	CASSQAISYGYTF	TGTGCCAGCAGCCAAGCCATCAGCTATGGCTACACCTTC
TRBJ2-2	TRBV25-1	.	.	CASSEPQGGAGELFF	TGTGCCAGCAGTGAACCCCAAGGCGGCGCCGGGGAGCTGTTTTTT
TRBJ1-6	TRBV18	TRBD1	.	CASSATGKDSPLHF	TGTGCCAGCTCAGCGACAGGGAAGGATTCACCCCTCCACTTT
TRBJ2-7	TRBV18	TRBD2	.	CASSPRASGGDEQYF	TGTGCCAGCTCACCACGGGCTAGCGGGGGGGACGAGCAGTACTTC
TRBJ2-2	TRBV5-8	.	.	CASSLVQGLVNTGELFF	TGTGCCAGCAGCTTGGTTCAGGGGTTGGTGAACACCGGGGAGCTGTTTTTT
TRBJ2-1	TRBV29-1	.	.	CSAVEALTRSNNEQFF	TGCAGCGCCGTTGAGGCCCTAACCCGCTCGAACAATGAGCAGTTCTTC
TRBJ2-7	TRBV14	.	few	CASSQLSEQYF	TGTGCCAGCAGCCAATTGTCAGAGCAGTACTTC
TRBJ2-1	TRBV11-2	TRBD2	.	CASSSRGGASSYNEQFF	TGTGCCAGCAGTTCGCGCGGGGGGGCGAGCTCCTACAATGAGCAGTTCTTC
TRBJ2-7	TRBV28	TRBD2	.	CATLRASGMRSYEQYF	TGTGCCACCCTCAGGGCTAGCGGGATGCGATCCTACGAGCAGTACTTC
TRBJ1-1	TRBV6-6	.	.	CASSRDSGNTEAFF	TGTGCCAGCAGCCGGGACTCCGGGAACACTGAAGCTTTCTTT
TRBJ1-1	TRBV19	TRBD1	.	CASSSSIRDRGLGVNTEAFF	TGTGCCAGTAGTTCCTCAATCCGGGACAGGGGGCTTGGCGTGAACACTGAAGCTTTCTTT
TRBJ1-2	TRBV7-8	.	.	CASSRGRGSSGNYGYTF	TGTGCCAGCAGCCGAGGGCGGGGGAGCTCTGGCAACTATGGCTACACCTTC
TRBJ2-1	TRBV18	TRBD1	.	CASSRDRGHNEQFF	TGTGCCAGCTCACGCGACAGGGGGCACAATGAGCAGTTCTTC
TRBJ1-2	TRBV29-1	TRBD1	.	CSVGAGGQANYGYTF	TGCAGCGTTGGGGCAGGGGGCCAAGCTAACTATGGCTACACCTTC
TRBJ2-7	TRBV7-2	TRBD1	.	CASSLVDRGPPYEQYF	TGTGCCAGCAGCTTAGTGGACAGGGGTCCCCCCTACGAGCAGTACTTC
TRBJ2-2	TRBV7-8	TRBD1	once	CASSLRQQGVPGELFF	TGTGCCAGCAGCTTAAGGCAACAGGGGGTACCCGGGGAGCTGTTTTTT
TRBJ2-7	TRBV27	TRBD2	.	CASTLAGGSSYEQYF	TGTGCCAGCACTCTAGCGGGGGGGAGCTCCTACGAGCAGTACTTC
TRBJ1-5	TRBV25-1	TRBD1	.	CASSEGTGHQPQHF	TGTGCCAGCAGTGAGGGGACAGGACATCAGCCCCAGCATTTT
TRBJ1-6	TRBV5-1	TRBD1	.	CASSLAGGYSPLHF	TGCGCCAGCAGCTTGGCAGGGGGGTATTCACCCCTCCACTTT
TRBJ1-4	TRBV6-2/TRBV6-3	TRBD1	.	CASSPFWRGLTGEKLFF	TGTGCCAGCAGCCCCTTTTGGAGGGGGCTGACAGGGGAAAAACTGTTTTTT
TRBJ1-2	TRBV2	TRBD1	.	CASSPGTGVPSGYTF	TGTGCCAGCAGCCCCGGGACAGGGGTGCCGAGTGGCTACACCTTC
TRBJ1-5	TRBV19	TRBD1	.	CASSIRTGRYSNQPQHF	TGTGCCAGTAGTATTCGGACAGGGCGGTATAGCAATCAGCCCCAGCATTTT
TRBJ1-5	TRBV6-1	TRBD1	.	CASLTGGAGNQPQHF	TGTGCCAGCCTGACAGGGGGCGCAGGCAATCAGCCCCAGCATTTT
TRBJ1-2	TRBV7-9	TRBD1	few	CASSLGDRVYGYTF	TGTGCCAGCAGCTTAGGTGACAGGGTCTATGGCTACACCTTC
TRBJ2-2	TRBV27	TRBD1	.	CASSLGTGGNTGELFF	TGTGCCAGCAGTTTAGGGACAGGGGGCAACACCGGGGAGCTGTTTTTT
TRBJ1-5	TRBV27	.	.	CASSFGQNNQPQHF	TGTGCCAGCAGTTTTGGACAGAACAATCAGCCCCAGCATTTT
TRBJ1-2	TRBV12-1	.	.	CASSFERGLPYGYTF	TGTGCCAGCAGCTTTGAGAGGGGGTTACCCTATGGCTACACCTTC
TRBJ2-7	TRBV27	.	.	CASLALGGGAVYEQYF	TGTGCCAGCTTGGCACTAGGAGGGGGCGCCGTCTACGAGCAGTACTTC
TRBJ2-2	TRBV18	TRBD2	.	CASSPIAGGRGSGELFF	TGTGCCAGCTCACCAATCGCGGGGGGCAGAGGATCCGGGGAGCTGTTTTTT
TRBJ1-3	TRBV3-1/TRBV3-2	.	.	CASSPGAGESSGNTIYF	TGTGCCAGCAGCCCCGGAGCAGGGGAGAGCTCTGGAAACACCATATATTTT
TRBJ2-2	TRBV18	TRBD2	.	CASSPQLAGEGPGELFF	TGTGCCAGCTCACCACAGCTAGCGGGAGAAGGCCCCGGGGAGCTGTTTTTT
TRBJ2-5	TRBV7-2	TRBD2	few	CASRFSGPNMEYQETQYF	TGTGCCAGCAGGTTTAGCGGGCCAAACATGGAGTACCAAGAGACCCAGTACTTC
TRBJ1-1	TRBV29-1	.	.	CSVEARGIGTEAFF	TGCAGCGTTGAAGCTAGGGGGATAGGTACTGAAGCTTTCTTT
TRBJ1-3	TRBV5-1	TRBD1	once	CASSPTGTGNTIYF	TGCGCCAGCAGCCCGACAGGGACTGGAAACACCATATATTTT
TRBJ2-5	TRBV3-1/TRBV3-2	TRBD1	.	CASSQVIKLTGARLSETQYF	TGTGCCAGCAGCCAAGTTATAAAGCTGACAGGGGCGCGTTTATCAGAGACCCAGTACTTC
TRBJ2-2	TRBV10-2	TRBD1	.	CASRQGARTGELFF	TGCGCCAGCAGGCAGGGGGCGAGGACCGGGGAGCTGTTTTTT
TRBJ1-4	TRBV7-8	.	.	CASSPGDWDEKLFF	TGTGCCAGCAGCCCGGGGGACTGGGATGAAAAACTGTTTTTT
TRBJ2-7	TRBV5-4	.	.	CASGAETGVLGYEQYF	TGTGCCAGCGGGGCAGAAACAGGCGTTTTGGGGTACGAGCAGTACTTC
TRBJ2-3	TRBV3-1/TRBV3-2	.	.	CASSQDGVRVDTQYF	TGTGCCAGCAGCCAAGACGGGGTTAGAGTGGATACGCAGTATTTT
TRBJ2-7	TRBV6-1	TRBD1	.	CASSESYRGPYEQYF	TGTGCCAGCAGTGAATCATACAGGGGCCCCTACGAGCAGTACTTC
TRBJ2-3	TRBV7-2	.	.	CASSFTRATDTQYF	TGTGCCAGCAGCTTCACTAGGGCCACAGATACGCAGTATTTT
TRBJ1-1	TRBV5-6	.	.	CASSLFFGGGIGAFF	TGTGCCAGCAGCTTGTTCTTTGGCGGCGGAATCGGAGCTTTCTTT
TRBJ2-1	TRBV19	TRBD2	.	CASSGLADYNEQFF	TGTGCCAGCTCGGGACTAGCGGACTACAATGAGCAGTTCTTC
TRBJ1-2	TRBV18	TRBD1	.	CASSPSSGTGLIYGYTF	TGTGCCAGCTCACCGTCGTCCGGGACAGGGTTGATCTATGGCTACACCTTC
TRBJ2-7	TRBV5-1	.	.	CASSFAGGSGREQYF	TGCGCCAGCAGCTTCGCTGGGGGCTCCGGCCGCGAGCAGTACTTC
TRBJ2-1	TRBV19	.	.	CASSTRTPSSYNEQFF	TGTGCCAGTAGTACCCGGACACCGAGCTCCTACAATGAGCAGTTCTTC
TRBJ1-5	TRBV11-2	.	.	CASSLGQNSNQPQHF	TGTGCCAGCAGCTTAGGACAGAATAGCAATCAGCCCCAGCATTTT
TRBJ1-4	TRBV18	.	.	CASSPILGHRPLANEKLFF	TGTGCCAGCTCACCGATCCTGGGACACCGACCCCTGGCTAATGAAAAACTGTTTTTT
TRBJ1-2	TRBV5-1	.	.	CASSLDSNYGYTF	TGCGCCAGCAGCTTGGACAGTAACTATGGCTACACCTTC
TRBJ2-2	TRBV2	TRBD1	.	CASSEGTGSGTGELFF	TGTGCCAGCAGTGAAGGGACAGGGTCGGGCACCGGGGAGCTGTTTTTT
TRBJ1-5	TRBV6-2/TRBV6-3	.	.	CASSFGLDQPQHF	TGTGCCAGCAGTTTCGGTCTGGATCAGCCCCAGCATTTT
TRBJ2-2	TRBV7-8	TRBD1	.	CASSLRQGDTGELFF	TGTGCCAGCAGCCTAAGACAGGGAGACACCGGGGAGCTGTTTTTT
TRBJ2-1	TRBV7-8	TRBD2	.	CASSHERGGAGSYNEQFF	TGTGCCAGCAGCCACGAACGCGGGGGGGCCGGCTCCTACAATGAGCAGTTCTTC
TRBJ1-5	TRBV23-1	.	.	CASSQRKGGVNQPQHF	TGCGCCAGCAGTCAACGAAAAGGGGGAGTGAACCAGCCCCAGCATTTT
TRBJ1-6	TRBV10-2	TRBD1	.	CASSENDRVDSPLHF	TGCGCCAGCAGTGAGAACGACAGGGTGGATTCACCCCTCCACTTT
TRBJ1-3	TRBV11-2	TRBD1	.	CASSLITGGSGNTIYF	TGTGCCAGCAGCCTCATTACAGGGGGCTCTGGAAACACCATATATTTT
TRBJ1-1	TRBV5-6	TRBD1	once	CASSGDRDTEAFF	TGTGCCAGCAGCGGAGACAGGGACACTGAAGCTTTCTTT
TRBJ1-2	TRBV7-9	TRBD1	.	CASSLGDRAVGYGYTF	TGTGCCAGCAGCTTAGGGGACAGAGCAGTTGGCTATGGCTACACCTTC